The 17 T cell receptor beta chains below all came from one sample that was sequenced in a study of T-cell memory formation after mild COVID-19. Using its own MiXCR run on the 5' RACE reads, TCRdb lists one record per CDR3 protein. The sample lists about 400,000 distinct CDR3 sequences, 13% to 15% occurring once. The sample consisted of PBMCs or a T cell subset sorted from them (not recorded which). The receptor source for this set is a man aged 18-30 years who had mild COVID-19 (a few samples of this study predate the infection). Cell type and time point are not known.

The V gene is TRBV10-3, the J gene TRBJ2-4; 7 positions agree with TRBD1. Germline V CDR1 and CDR2: ENHRY, SYGVKD. The V segment lost 3 bases and the J segment 1 base; nucleotides outside the gene matches: 3. The CDR3 covers 15 residues. CDR3 DNA sequence: TGTGCCATCAGTGACCCGACAGGGGCCAAAAACATTCAGTACTTC. Encoded protein: CAISDPTGAKNIQYF.

This clonotype came up many times. The rearrangement uses TRBV24-1 and TRBJ2-5, with 14 bases lining up with TRBD2. CDR3 length equals 17 residues. V shed 3 bases, J shed 5 bases, and the junction held 7 bases outside the gene matches. Germline values: CDR1 KGHDR, CDR2 SFDVKD. DNA of the CDR3: TGTGCCACCAGTGATGGGGGGACTAGCGGGGGATGGGAGACCCAGTACTTC. The encoded protein is CATSDGGTSGGWETQYF.

There are many counts of this clonotype. V gene TRBV24-1 combines with J gene TRBJ2-1; the match to TRBD1 covers 7 bases. Germline lookup yields CDR1 KGHDR and CDR2 SFDVKD. Trimming at V came to 3 bases and at J to 0 bases, leaving 10 bases not matched to a gene. The CDR3 totals 18 residues. CDR3 residues: CATSDGSGTASSYNEQFF. The CDR3 DNA reads as TGTGCCACCAGTGATGGGTCCGGGACAGCGAGCTCCTACAATGAGCAGTTCTTC.

This clonotype was counted only a few times. This chain joins TRBV3-1 and TRBJ1-4, with D possibly matching TRBD1 (5 bases). The CDR3 loop spans 15 amino acids. Per germline, CDR1 LGHDT and CDR2 YNNKEL (reference sequence). Trimming pared 0 bases from V and 7 bases from J, leaving 12 bases between. The CDR3 DNA reads TGTGCCAGCAGCCAAGATAGGCCGGGGGGTGAAAAACTGTTTTTT. The encoded protein is CASSQDRPGGEKLFF.

This clonotype came up a few times. The J gene is TRBJ1-1, the V gene TRBV6-6; 9 positions match TRBD1. After removal of 6 bases from V and 3 bases from J, the junction contained 8 bases not matched to a gene. The CDR3 consists of 15 residues. Germline lookup yields CDR1 MNHNY and CDR2 SVGAGI (reference sequence). The CDR3, as DNA: TGTGCCAGCAGGGCGATGACAGGGGGGGACACTGAAGCTTTCTTT. It is translated as CASRAMTGGDTEAFF.

This clonotype was counted between two and nine times. The rearrangement joins TRBV29-1 to TRBJ2-7; 8 bases line up with TRBD2. CDR1 is SQVTM and CDR2 is ANQGSEA in the germline V gene. Germline trimming cut 6 bases from V and 5 bases from J; bases unmatched to any gene: 9. This CDR3 has 13 amino acids. The CDR3 bases are TGCAGCGTGTGGGGGTCGGGAGGGGACGAGCAGTACTTC. This codes for CSVWGSGGDEQYF.

This clonotype was seen more than once but under ten times. The rearrangement uses TRBV9 and TRBJ1-1, with D possibly matching TRBD1 (5 bases). The CDR3 has 15 amino acids. Germline CDR1 and CDR2: SGDLS and YYNGEE. V shed 4 bases and J shed 4 bases, with 17 bases lying between them. The CDR3 DNA reads as TGTGCCAGCAGCAGGGACCGGGGAGCAATCACTGAAGCTTTCTTT. Translating gives CASSRDRGAITEAFF.

This clonotype was found many times. The chain has TRBV20-1 and TRBJ2-7, with D unresolved. The CDR3 is made up of 14 amino acids. Germline V gene data show CDR1 as DFQATT and CDR2 as SNEGSKA (reference sequence). Between the trimmed V and J ends, which lost 6 bases and 2 bases, there was a span of 17 bases. This CDR3 is CSASIEFPPYEQYF. The CDR3 DNA follows: TGCAGTGCGAGTATCGAATTTCCCCCCTACGAGCAGTACTTC.

J is TRBJ2-5 and V is TRBV4-1; perhaps TRBD2 as D (5 bases). The CDR3 loop spans 13 amino acids. Germline V CDR1 and CDR2: MGHRA, YSYEKL. V was pared by 6 bases and J by 7 bases, with 15 bases between. CDR3 sequence: CASSPRGSGTQYF. The CDR3 region has the DNA TGCGCCAGCAGTCCCCGGGGTTCCGGGACCCAGTACTTC.

This chain joins TRBV6-1 and TRBJ1-2; D unresolved. V gave up 6 bases and J gave up 5 bases, with 16 bases separating them. Germline V lookup: CDR1 MNHNS, CDR2 SASEGT. The CDR3 is 14 amino acids. CDR3 residues: CASRVVTLHYGYTF. For the CDR3, the DNA is TGTGCCAGCAGAGTAGTCACGCTCCATTATGGCTACACCTTC.

V is TRBV5-4 and J is TRBJ1-1, with 11 bases aligning to TRBD1. The CDR3 length is 15 residues. J was trimmed by 3 bases and V by 4 bases; bases with no gene match: 5. The germline V gene has CDR1 SGHNT and CDR2 YYREEE (reference sequence). The CDR3 is CASSGTGGKDTEAFF. CDR3 nucleotides: TGTGCCAGCAGCGGGACAGGGGGGAAGGACACTGAAGCTTTCTTT.

This CDR3 is CASSLHDRENEAFF. In nucleotides, the CDR3 is TGTGCCAGCAGTCTTCACGACAGGGAGAATGAAGCTTTCTTT. The rearrangement joins TRBV12-3 or TRBV12-4 to TRBJ1-1; 7 nucleotides align to TRBD1. The CDR3 consists of 14 residues. Trimming at V came to 5 bases and at J to 7 bases, leaving 10 bases not matched to a gene.

The rearrangement uses TRBV28 and TRBJ2-1; 12 bases line up with TRBD2. V was clipped by 6 bases and J by 2 bases; unmatched bases: 8. Germline CDR1 reads MDHEN; CDR2 reads SYDVKM. CDR3 length: 17 residues. CDR3 sequence (DNA): TGTGCCAGCAGGACTCGACTAGCGGGGGCTACCTACAATGAGCAGTTCTTC. This translates into CASRTRLAGATYNEQFF. The complete variable domain, with remaining parts taken from reference TRBV28 and TRBJ2-1, reads DVKVTQSSRYLVKRTGEKVFLECVQDMDHENMFWYRQDPGLGLRLIYFSYDVKMKEKGDIPEGYSVSREKKERFSLILESASTNQTSMYLCASRTRLAGATYNEQFFGPGTRLTVL.

This clonotype was seen more than once but under ten times. This chain connects TRBV11-2 to TRBJ2-3; TRBD2 matches 9 bases. Trimming removed 4 bases from V and 6 bases from J; junction bases left unmatched: 8. This CDR3 comprises 15 residues. Germline V gene data show CDR1 as SGHAT and CDR2 as FQNNGV. In DNA, the CDR3 is TGTGCCAGCAGCTCTAGCGGGACCATTTCGGATACGCAGTATTTT. Translating it yields CASSSSGTISDTQYF.

This chain uses TRBV5-1 with TRBJ2-5; 7 nucleotides line up with TRBD1. After removal of 4 bases from V and 4 bases from J, the junction contained 7 bases not matched to a gene. The CDR3 extends over 14 amino acids. The germline CDR1 and CDR2 sequences are SGHRS and YFSETQ. In nucleotides, the CDR3 is TGCGCCAGCAGCATACGACAGGGTACAGAGACCCAGTACTTC. Translated: CASSIRQGTETQYF.

The chain uses TRBV7-2 and TRBJ1-4; tentatively, D is TRBD1 (5 bases). The CDR3 is 13 amino acids. Looked up from germline, CDR1 is SGHTA and CDR2 is FQGNSA. Trimming stripped 8 bases from V and 5 bases from J, with 12 bases between. The CDR3 loop reads CASSRGPNEKLFF. In DNA form, the CDR3 reads TGTGCCAGCTCACGGGGCCCCAATGAAAAACTGTTTTTT. Full variable domain (missing parts from reference TRBV7-2 and TRBJ1-4): GAGVSQSPSNKVTEKGKDVELRCDPISGHTALYWYRQSLGQGLEFLIYFQGNSAPDKSGLPSDRFSAERTGGSVSTLTIQRTQQEDSAVYLCASSRGPNEKLFFGSGTQLSVL.

This chain uses TRBV18 with TRBJ2-7; D possibly matches TRBD1 or TRBD2 (6 bases each). V gave up 6 bases and J gave up 3 bases, with 12 bases separating them. The germline V gene has CDR1 KGHSH and CDR2 LQKENI. This CDR3 contains 13 residues. The CDR3 coding sequence is TGTGCCAGCTCGCGGGACACCCACTACGAGCAGTACTTC. It encodes CASSRDTHYEQYF.